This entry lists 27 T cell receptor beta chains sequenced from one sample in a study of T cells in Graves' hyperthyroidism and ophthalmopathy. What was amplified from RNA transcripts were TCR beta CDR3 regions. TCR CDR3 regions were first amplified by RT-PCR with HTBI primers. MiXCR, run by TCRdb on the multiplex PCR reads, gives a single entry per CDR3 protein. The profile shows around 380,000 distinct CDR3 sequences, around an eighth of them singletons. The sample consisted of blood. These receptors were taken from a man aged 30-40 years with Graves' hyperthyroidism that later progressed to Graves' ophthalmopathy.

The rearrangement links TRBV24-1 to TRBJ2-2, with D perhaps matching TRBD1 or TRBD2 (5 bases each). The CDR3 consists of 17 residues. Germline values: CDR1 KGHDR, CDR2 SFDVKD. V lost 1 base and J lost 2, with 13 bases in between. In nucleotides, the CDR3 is TGTGCCACCAGTGATTTAGGAATGGGGACCAACACCGGGGAGCTGTTTTTT. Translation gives CATSDLGMGTNTGELFF.

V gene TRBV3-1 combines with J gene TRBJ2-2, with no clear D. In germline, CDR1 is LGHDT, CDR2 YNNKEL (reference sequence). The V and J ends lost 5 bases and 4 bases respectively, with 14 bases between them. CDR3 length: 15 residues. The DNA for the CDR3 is TGTGCCAGCAGCACTCTTTCGTGGGGCACCGGGGAGCTGTTTTTT. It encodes CASSTLSWGTGELFF.

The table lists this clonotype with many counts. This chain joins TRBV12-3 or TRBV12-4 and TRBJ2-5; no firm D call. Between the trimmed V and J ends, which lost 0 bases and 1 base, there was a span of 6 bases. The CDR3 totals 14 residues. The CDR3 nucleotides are TGTGCCAGCAGTTTAGCCCACCTCCAAGAGACCCAGTACTTC. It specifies CASSLAHLQETQYF.

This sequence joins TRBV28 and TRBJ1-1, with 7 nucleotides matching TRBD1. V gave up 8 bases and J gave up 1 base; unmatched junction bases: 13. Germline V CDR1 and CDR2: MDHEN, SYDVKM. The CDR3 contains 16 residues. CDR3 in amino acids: CASGNRGMGPNTEAFF. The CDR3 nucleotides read TGTGCCAGCGGTAACAGGGGTATGGGTCCGAACACTGAAGCTTTCTTT.

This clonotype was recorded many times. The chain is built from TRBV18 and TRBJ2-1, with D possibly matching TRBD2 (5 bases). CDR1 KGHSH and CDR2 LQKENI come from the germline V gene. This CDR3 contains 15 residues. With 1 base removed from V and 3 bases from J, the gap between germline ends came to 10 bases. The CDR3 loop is CASSPQGVVYNEQFF. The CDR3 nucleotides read TGTGCCAGCTCACCACAGGGAGTCGTCTACAATGAGCAGTTCTTC.

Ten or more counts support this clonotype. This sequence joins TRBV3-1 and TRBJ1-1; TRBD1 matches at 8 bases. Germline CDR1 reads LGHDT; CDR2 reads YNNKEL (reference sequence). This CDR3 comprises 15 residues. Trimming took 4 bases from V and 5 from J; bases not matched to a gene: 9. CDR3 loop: CASSLGQGMRTEAFF. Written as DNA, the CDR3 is TGTGCCAGCAGCCTTGGACAGGGAATGAGGACTGAAGCTTTCTTT.

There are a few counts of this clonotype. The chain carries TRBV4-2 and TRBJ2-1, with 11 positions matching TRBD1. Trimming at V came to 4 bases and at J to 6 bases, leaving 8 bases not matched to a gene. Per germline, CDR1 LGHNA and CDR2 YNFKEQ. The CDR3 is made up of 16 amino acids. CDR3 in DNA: TGTGCCAGCAGCCCCGGACAGGGGGCCCTTTCCAATGAGCAGTTCTTC. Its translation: CASSPGQGALSNEQFF.

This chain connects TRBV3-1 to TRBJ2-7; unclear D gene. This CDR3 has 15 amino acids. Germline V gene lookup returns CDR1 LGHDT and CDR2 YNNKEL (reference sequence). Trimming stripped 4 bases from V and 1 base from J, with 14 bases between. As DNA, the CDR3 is TGTGCCAGCAGCCCCGACTTCCACCCTTCCTACGAGCAGTACTTC. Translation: CASSPDFHPSYEQYF.

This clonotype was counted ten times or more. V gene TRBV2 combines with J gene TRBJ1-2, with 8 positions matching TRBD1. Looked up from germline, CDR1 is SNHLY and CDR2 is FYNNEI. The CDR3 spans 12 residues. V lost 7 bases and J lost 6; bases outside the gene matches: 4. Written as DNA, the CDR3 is TGTGCCAGCAAACAGGGGGTAGATGGCTACACCTTC. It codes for CASKQGVDGYTF.

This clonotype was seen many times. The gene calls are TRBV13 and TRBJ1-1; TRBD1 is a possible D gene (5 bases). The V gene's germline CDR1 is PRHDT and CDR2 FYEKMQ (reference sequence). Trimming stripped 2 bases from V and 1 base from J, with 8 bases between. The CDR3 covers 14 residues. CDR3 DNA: TGTGCCAGCAGCTTACGACAGCCGAACACTGAAGCTTTCTTT. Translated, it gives CASSLRQPNTEAFF.

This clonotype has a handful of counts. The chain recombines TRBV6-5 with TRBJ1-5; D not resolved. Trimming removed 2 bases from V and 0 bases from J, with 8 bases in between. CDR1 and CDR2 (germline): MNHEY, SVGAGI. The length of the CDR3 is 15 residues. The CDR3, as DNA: TGTGCCAGCAGTTACCCGGGATATAGCAATCAGCCCCAGCATTTT. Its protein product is CASSYPGYSNQPQHF.

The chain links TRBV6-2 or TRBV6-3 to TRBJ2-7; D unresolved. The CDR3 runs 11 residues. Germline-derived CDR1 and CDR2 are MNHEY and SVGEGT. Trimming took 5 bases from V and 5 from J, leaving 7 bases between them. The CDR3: CASSQLNEQYF. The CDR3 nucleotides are TGTGCCAGCAGTCAACTCAACGAGCAGTACTTC.

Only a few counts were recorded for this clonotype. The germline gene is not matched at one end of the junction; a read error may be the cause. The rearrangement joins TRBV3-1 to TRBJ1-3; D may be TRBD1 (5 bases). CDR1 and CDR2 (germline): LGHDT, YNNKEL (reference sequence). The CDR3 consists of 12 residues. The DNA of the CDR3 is TGTGCCAGCAGCCAAGGGTCTACAGGACTAGATTTT. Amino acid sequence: CASSQGSTGLDF.

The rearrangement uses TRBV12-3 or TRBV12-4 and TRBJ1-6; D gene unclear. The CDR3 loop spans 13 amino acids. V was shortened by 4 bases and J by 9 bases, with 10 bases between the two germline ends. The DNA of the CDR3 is TGTGCCAGCAGTTCAGACGGCTTTTCACCCCTCCACTTT. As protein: CASSSDGFSPLHF.

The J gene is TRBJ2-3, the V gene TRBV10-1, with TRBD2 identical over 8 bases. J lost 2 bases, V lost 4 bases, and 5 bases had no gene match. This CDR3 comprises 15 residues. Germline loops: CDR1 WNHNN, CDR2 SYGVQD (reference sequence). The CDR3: CASSAGGGPTDTQYF. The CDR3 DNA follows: TGCGCCAGCAGTGCGGGAGGGGGGCCCACAGATACGCAGTATTTT.

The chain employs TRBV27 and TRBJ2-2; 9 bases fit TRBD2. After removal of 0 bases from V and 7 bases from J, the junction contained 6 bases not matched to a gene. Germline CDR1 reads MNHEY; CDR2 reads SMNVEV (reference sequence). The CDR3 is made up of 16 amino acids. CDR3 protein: CASSLSRTSDDGELFF. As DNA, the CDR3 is TGTGCCAGCAGTTTATCCCGGACTAGCGACGACGGGGAGCTGTTTTTT.

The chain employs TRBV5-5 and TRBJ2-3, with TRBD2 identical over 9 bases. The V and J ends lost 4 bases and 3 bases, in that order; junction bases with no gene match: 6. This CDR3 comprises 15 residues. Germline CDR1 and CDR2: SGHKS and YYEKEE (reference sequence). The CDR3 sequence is CASSPSSGVTDTQYF. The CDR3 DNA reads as TGTGCCAGCAGCCCCTCTAGCGGGGTTACAGATACGCAGTATTTT.

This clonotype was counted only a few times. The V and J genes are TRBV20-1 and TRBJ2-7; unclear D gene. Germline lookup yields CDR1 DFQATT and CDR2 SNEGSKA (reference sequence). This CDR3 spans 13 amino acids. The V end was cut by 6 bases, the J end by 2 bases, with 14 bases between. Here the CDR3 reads CSATRPGPYEQYF. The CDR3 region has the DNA TGCAGTGCCACCAGACCCGGACCCTACGAGCAGTACTTC.

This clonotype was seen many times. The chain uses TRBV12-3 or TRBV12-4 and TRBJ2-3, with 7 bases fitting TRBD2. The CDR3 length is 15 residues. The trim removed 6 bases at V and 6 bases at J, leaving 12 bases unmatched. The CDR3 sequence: CASSHSGNVLDTQYF. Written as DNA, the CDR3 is TGTGCCAGCAGCCACAGCGGGAACGTTTTGGATACGCAGTATTTT.

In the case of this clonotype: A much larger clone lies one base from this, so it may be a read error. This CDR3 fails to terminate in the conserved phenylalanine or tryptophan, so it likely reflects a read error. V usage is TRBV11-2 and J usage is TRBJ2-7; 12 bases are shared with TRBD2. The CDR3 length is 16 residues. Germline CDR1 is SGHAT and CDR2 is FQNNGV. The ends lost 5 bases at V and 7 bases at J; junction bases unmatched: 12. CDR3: CASSKIRLAGAGEQYC. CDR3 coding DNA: TGTGCCAGCAGCAAAATCCGACTAGCGGGGGCGGGAGAGCAGTACTGC.

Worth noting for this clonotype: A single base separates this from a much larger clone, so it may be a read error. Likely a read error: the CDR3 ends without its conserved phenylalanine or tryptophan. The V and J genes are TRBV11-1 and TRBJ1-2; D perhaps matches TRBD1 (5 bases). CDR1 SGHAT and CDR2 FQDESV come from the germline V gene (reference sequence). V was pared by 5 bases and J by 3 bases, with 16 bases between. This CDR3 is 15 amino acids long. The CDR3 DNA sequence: TGTGCCAGCAGCCTAGGGGTGGGACCCCACTATGGCTACACCTCC. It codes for CASSLGVGPHYGYTS.

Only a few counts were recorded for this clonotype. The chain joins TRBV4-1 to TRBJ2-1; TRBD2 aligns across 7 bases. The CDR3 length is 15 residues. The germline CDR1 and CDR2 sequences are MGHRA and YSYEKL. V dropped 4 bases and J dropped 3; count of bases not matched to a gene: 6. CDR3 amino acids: CASSPGLRSYNEQFF. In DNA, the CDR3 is TGCGCCAGCAGCCCGGGACTACGAAGCTACAATGAGCAGTTCTTC.

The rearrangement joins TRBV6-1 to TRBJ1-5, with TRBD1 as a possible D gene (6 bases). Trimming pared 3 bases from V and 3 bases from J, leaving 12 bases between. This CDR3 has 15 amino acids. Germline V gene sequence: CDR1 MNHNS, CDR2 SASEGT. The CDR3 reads CASSEGGHLNQPQHF. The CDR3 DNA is TGTGCCAGCAGTGAGGGGGGACACCTCAATCAGCCCCAGCATTTT.

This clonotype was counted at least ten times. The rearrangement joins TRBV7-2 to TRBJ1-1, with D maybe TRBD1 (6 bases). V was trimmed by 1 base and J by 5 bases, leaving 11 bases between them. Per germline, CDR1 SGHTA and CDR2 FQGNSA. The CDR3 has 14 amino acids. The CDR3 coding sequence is TGTGCCAGCAGCTTAGTAACAGGGAGGACTGAAGCTTTCTTT. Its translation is CASSLVTGRTEAFF.

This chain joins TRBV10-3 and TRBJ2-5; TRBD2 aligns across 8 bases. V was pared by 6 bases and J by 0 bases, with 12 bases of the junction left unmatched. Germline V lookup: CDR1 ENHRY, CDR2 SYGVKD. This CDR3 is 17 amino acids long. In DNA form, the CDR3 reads TGTGCCATCAGGGACCCGGGGAAGCGGGGGCACCAAGAGACCCAGTACTTC. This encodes CAIRDPGKRGHQETQYF.

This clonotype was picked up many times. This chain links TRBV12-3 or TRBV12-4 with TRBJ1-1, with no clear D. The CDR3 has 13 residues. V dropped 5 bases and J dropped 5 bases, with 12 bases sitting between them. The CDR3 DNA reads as TGTGCCAGCAGTCGTTTATCGGCGACTGAAGCTTTCTTT. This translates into CASSRLSATEAFF.

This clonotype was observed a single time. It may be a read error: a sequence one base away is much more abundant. The CDR3 nucleotides are TGTGCCACCAGCAGAGATAGGGGAGAAAAACTGTTTTTT. Protein product: CATSRDRGEKLFF. The gene calls are TRBV15 and TRBJ1-4; maybe TRBD1 (5 bases). V shed 0 bases and J shed 8 bases, with 7 bases lying between them. Germline CDR1 and CDR2: LNHNV and YYDKDF (reference sequence). The CDR3 contains 13 residues.